The 15 T cell receptor beta chains below were found in one sample sequenced in a study of Ad26.COV2.S vaccination and SARS-CoV-2 variants (dated by TCRdb to the early 2020s). Library creation used the immunoSEQ multiplex PCR assay. TCRdb took this table from immuneACCESS and kept in-frame rearrangements with V and J called. Such tables lack part of the clones; where checked against another copy, unresolved V genes explain under half of the gap, and the rest is unexplained. The table for this sample lists over 100,000 clones; about three quarters of them were counted only once. 17% of the sample is held by the ten biggest clonotypes. The sample's time point, from its label and the paper: individuals recovered from natural SARS-CoV-2 infection. This material consisted of peripheral blood, taken after recovery from COVID-19. The receptor set was obtained from a human donor who had recovered from COVID-19.

The rearrangement links TRBV28 to TRBJ1-1; D might be TRBD1 (6 bases). The V end lost 6 bases, the J end lost 0 bases, and 20 bases lay between the germline ends. Germline V gene data show CDR1 as MDHEN and CDR2 as SYDVKM. The CDR3 is 17 amino acids. The CDR3 DNA is TGTGCCAGCAGAAAAGGGGGGTCCCTGGGCTTGAACACTGAAGCTTTCTTT. Its translation is CASRKGGSLGLNTEAFF.

The rearrangement uses TRBV7-2 and TRBJ1-6; D uncertain. CDR3 length: 14 residues. Looked up from germline, CDR1 is SGHTA and CDR2 is FQGNSA. Trimming pared 4 bases from V and 9 bases from J, leaving 13 bases between. CDR3 amino acids: CASSSGFTSSPLHF. CDR3 nucleotide sequence: TGTGCCAGCAGCTCGGGGTTTACCAGTTCACCCCTCCACTTT.

The CDR3 protein is CASSIGLTSSGNTIYF. CDR3 in DNA: TGTGCCAGTAGTATCGGACTCACGAGCTCTGGAAACACCATATATTTT. The V and J genes are TRBV19 and TRBJ1-3, with unresolved D. The CDR3 spans 16 residues. The germline gives CDR1 LNHDA, CDR2 SQIVND (reference sequence). V lost 3 bases and J lost 0, with 12 bases in between.

There are a few counts of this clone. The chain uses TRBV7-3 and TRBJ2-1, with 12 bases fitting TRBD2. This CDR3 has 16 amino acids. Germline V lookup: CDR1 SGHTA, CDR2 FQGTGA. With 0 bases clipped from V and 6 bases from J, the junction kept 3 bases outside the gene matches. CDR3 bases: TGTGCCAGCAGCTTAACCACTAGCGGGGGGATCAATGAGCAGTTCTTC. It encodes CASSLTTSGGINEQFF.

V gene TRBV28 combines with J gene TRBJ2-2, with 10 nucleotides matching TRBD2. Germline CDR1 and CDR2: MDHEN and SYDVKM. Unmatched junction bases numbered 9, after V lost 1 base and J lost 4 bases. The CDR3 totals 18 residues. CDR3 sequence (DNA): TGTGCCAGCAGTTTATATCCAGCGGGGGGGCTTGTCACCGGGGAGCTGTTTTTT. Translating gives CASSLYPAGGLVTGELFF. Variable domain in full (rest from reference TRBV28 and TRBJ2-2): DVKVTQSSRYLVKRTGEKVFLECVQDMDHENMFWYRQDPGLGLRLIYFSYDVKMKEKGDIPEGYSVSREKKERFSLILESASTNQTSMYLCASSLYPAGGLVTGELFFGEGSRLTVL.

The chain couples TRBV29-1 to TRBJ2-5; possibly TRBD1 for D (5 bases). CDR1 is SQVTM, CDR2 ANQGSEA, per germline. There are 18 residues in the CDR3. Trimming pared 3 bases from V and 4 bases from J, leaving 27 bases between. The CDR3 DNA reads TGCAGCGTTGATAATCCGGGTGGGGCAGGCCTACTCGGAGAGACCCAGTACTTC. This gives the protein CSVDNPGGAGLLGETQYF.

The V gene is TRBV5-4, the J gene TRBJ2-2, with D uncertain. CDR1 is SGHNT and CDR2 is YYREEE in the germline V gene (reference sequence). Trimming stripped 2 bases from V and 5 bases from J, with 7 bases between. The length of the CDR3 is 13 residues. DNA of the CDR3: TGTGCCAGCAGCTTTTTGGGGACCGGGGAGCTGTTTTTT. This gives the protein CASSFLGTGELFF.

This chain joins TRBV5-1 and TRBJ2-2; D might be TRBD1 (6 bases). CDR1 and CDR2 (germline): SGHRS, YFSETQ. The CDR3 is 15 residues long. Trimming took off 7 bases at V and 0 bases at J, with 13 bases between the two ends. In DNA, the CDR3 is TGCGCCAGCCAAAGGGACACAGCGAACACCGGGGAGCTGTTTTTT. The encoded protein is CASQRDTANTGELFF.

This CDR3 is CASSPLGQAYEQYF. In DNA, the CDR3 is TGTGCCAGCAGCCCCTTGGGGCAGGCCTACGAGCAGTACTTC. The rearrangement joins TRBV5-5 to TRBJ2-7, with a tentative D call TRBD1 (5 bases). The CDR3 is made up of 14 amino acids. V lost 4 bases, J lost 2 bases, and 13 bases lay in between. CDR1 is SGHKS, CDR2 YYEKEE, per germline (reference sequence).

The rearrangement links TRBV7-3 to TRBJ2-7, with D tentatively TRBD2 (5 bases). The germline V gene encodes CDR1 SGHTA and CDR2 FQGTGA. There are 14 residues in the CDR3. V was shortened by 2 bases and J by 7 bases, with 15 bases between the two germline ends. CDR3 nucleotides: TGTGCCAGCAGCTTAGGGTGGTTGTCGGGGGAGCAGTACTTC. This encodes CASSLGWLSGEQYF. Full variable domain (remainder filled in from reference TRBV7-3 and TRBJ2-7): GAGVSQTPSNKVTEKGKYVELRCDPISGHTALYWYRQSLGQGPEFLIYFQGTGAADDSGLPNDRFFAVRPEGSVSTLKIQRTERGDSAVYLCASSLGWLSGEQYFGPGTRLTVT.

In DNA, the CDR3 is TGCAGCGTTGGGCAGGCCCCAACTAATGAAAAACTGTTTTTT. Translated: CSVGQAPTNEKLFF. This rearrangement joins TRBV29-1 to TRBJ1-4; D uncertain. The CDR3 is made up of 14 amino acids. V was pared by 4 bases and J by 0 bases, with 9 bases between. Germline CDR1 is SQVTM and CDR2 is ANQGSEA.

The chain carries TRBV7-6 and TRBJ1-1, with unresolved D. This CDR3 region has 12 residues. V dropped 1 base and J dropped 8 bases, with 8 bases sitting between them. The germline gives CDR1 SGHVS, CDR2 FNYEAQ. The CDR3 region has the DNA TGTGCCAGCAGCTTAGTAGCAGGCGAAGCTTTCTTT. Encoded protein: CASSLVAGEAFF.

The chain recombines TRBV27 with TRBJ2-7; no definite D call. Trimming removed 2 bases at V and 3 bases at J, with 8 bases between. Germline V gene lookup returns CDR1 MNHEY and CDR2 SMNVEV (reference sequence). This CDR3 contains 13 residues. CDR3 protein: CASSLTPFYEQYF. CDR3 nucleotide sequence: TGTGCCAGCAGTTTAACTCCCTTCTACGAGCAGTACTTC.

The chain combines TRBV29-1 with TRBJ1-2, with a tentative D call TRBD1 (5 bases). This CDR3 region has 12 residues. Germline values: CDR1 SQVTM, CDR2 ANQGSEA. The germline V and J ends were trimmed by 3 bases and 6 bases, with 11 bases remaining between them. CDR3 amino acids: CSVELPGNGYTF. CDR3 bases: TGCAGCGTTGAGTTGCCAGGGAATGGCTACACCTTC.

The chain recombines TRBV29-1 with TRBJ2-5, with D perhaps TRBD1 (6 bases). This CDR3 is built from 13 residues. Trimming left V 6 bases short and J 4 bases short, with 15 bases between. CDR1 is SQVTM, CDR2 ANQGSEA, per germline. CDR3 protein: CSVDHRVAETQYF. CDR3 DNA: TGCAGCGTGGATCACAGGGTCGCAGAGACCCAGTACTTC.